This T cell receptor beta chain was sequenced during a study of cytomegalovirus exposure and HLA in healthy donors. Germline CDR1 is LNHNV and CDR2 is YYDKDF (reference sequence). The CDR3 sequence is 14 residues long. V was cut by 4 bases and J by 0 bases, with 8 bases left in between. The PCR contained 60 Vbeta and 13 Jbeta primers. Assay used: immunoSEQ multiplex PCR; TCRdb lists only in-frame clones, some missing. The sample contains roughly 65,000 clones, approximately 70% of which appear only once. The donors comprised healthy bone marrow donors. This chain uses TRBV15 with TRBJ2-3; the D gene is possibly TRBD1 (5 bases). Input material: PBMCs. This TCR came from a man aged 40-55 years in good health and CMV-seropositive. CDR3 nucleotides: TGTGCCACCAGCATTGACAGAAGCACAGATACGCAGTATTTT. Translated: CATSIDRSTDTQYF. Full variable domain (missing parts from reference TRBV15 and TRBJ2-3): DAMVIQNPRYQVTQFGKPVTLSCSQTLNHNVMYWYQQKSSQAPKLLFHYYDKDFNNEADTPDNFQSRRPNTSFCFLDIRSPGLGDTAMYLCATSIDRSTDTQYFGPGTRLTVL.